This T cell receptor beta chain was sequenced in a study of blood T cell repertoires in COVID-19 (dated by TCRdb to 2020 to 2022). With respect to the entire study: Samples from collaborators originated in the United States, Italy and Spain and spanned both the acute and convalescent phases of COVID-19. The material from the prospective study consisted of cDNA or gDNA derived from T cells, B-cell-depleted T cells, or PBMCs. Subjects who had been exposed to COVID-19, were actively infected with it, or had recovered from it provided the deeply sampled blood TCRbeta repertoires that made up the dataset. Samples came from the ongoing ImmuneRACE study (first 160 participants) plus 1,254 subjects from 6 global collaborators. The repertoires were released in a freely available public database meant as a resource for research on the immune response to SARS-CoV-2. Where available, HLA class I and class II types were taken from metadata supplied by the sample provider and were not determined by assay-based typing. A de-identified subject ID, COVID-19 status, age in years and sex were almost always included in the sample metadata. Results the study describes overall, beyond this receptor: Clinical and demographic metadata were provided uncurated, with the amount varying by source and participant.

TCRbeta CDR3 regions were amplified from genomic DNA by means of the immunoSEQ Assay, a bias-controlled multiplex PCR. On the authors' methods: The number of nucleated cells in each sample was estimated by amplification of reference gene primers within the assay. To quantify the absolute abundance of each unique TCRbeta CDR3 rearrangement, sequence reads were collapsed and filtered. Productive Simpson clonality was computed per sample as the square root of Simpson's diversity index over productive rearrangements. TCRdb holds this immuneACCESS table with in-frame rearrangements only. Some clones are missing; in checked studies, unresolved V genes explain under half, and the rest has no known cause. Clone size and V and J calls were adopted from that table, with D and trimming inferred from the DNA. The sample table records fewer than 250,000 clones; 70% to 85% of these occur just once. Of the sample, around 1.8% is held by the ten largest clones.

Trimming removed 6 bases from V and 1 base from J, leaving 10 bases between the germline ends. CDR1 and CDR2, looked up from the germline V gene (reference sequence), are MNHNY and SVGAGI. The CDR3 runs 13 residues from the cysteine to the phenylalanine. CDR3 DNA only is kept here, 39 bases in frame from base 1. Collaborating institutions collected whole blood in K2EDTA tubes following their own protocols. For TCRbeta analysis, collaborator samples were shipped as frozen whole blood, as isolated PBMCs, or as DNA extracted from either sample type. For this clone: The antigen this receptor binds is unknown. One base away there is no much larger clone; base qualities are not given.

Sequencing used peripheral blood. The receptor comes from an elderly woman with acute or convalescent COVID-19. The sequence joins TRBV6-6 to TRBJ2-7; TRBD2 is a possible D gene, resting on 6 matching bases. The base sequence is TGTGCCAGCAGCGCGGGACCTTCCTACGAGCAGTACTTC. Its translation is CASSAGPSYEQYF.